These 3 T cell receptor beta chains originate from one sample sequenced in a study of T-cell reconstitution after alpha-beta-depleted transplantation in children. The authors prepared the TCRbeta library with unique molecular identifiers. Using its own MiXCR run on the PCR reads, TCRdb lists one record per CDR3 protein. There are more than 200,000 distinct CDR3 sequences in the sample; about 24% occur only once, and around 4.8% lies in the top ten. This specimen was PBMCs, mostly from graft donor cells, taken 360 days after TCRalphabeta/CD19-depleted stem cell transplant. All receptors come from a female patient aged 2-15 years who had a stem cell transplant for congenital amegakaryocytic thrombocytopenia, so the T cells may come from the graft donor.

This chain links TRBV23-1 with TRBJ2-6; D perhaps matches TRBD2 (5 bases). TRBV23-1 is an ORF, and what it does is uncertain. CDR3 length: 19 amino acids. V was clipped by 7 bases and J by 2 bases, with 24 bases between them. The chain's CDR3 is CASTRTGQDVNTGANVLTF. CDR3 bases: TGCGCCAGCACCAGGACTGGGCAGGACGTAAATACTGGGGCCAACGTCCTGACTTTC.

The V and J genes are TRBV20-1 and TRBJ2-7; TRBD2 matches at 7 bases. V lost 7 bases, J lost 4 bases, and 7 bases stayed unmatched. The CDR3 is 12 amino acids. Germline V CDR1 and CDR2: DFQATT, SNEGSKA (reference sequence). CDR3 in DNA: TGCAGTGTCAGCAGCGGGGAGTACGAGCAGTACTTC. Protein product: CSVSSGEYEQYF.

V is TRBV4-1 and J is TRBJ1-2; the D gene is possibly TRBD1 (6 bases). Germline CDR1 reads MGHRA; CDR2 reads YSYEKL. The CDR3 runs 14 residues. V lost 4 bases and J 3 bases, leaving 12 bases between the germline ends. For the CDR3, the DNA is TGCGCCAGCAGCCCTTATCGACAGGACTATGGCTACACCTTC. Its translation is CASSPYRQDYGYTF.